Included here is one TCR beta chain sequence, with context. The data were taken from a study of blood T cell repertoires in COVID-19. Whole-study context: The United States, Italy and Spain provided the acute and convalescent COVID-19 samples. T cells, B-cell-depleted T cells, or PBMCs supplied cDNA or gDNA.

As processed by the authors: Amplification from reference gene primers served as the basis for estimated nucleated cell counts. Sequencing used immunoSEQ multiplex PCR; TCRdb keeps in-frame clones, though not all of them. Clone size and V and J calls were adopted from that table, with D and trimming inferred from the DNA. This table has more than 200,000 clones, around 86% appearing once. The Seattle patients joined while their infection was active and were tracked longitudinally afterward. This CDR3 comprises 16 residues. The germline V gene encodes CDR1 SGHTA and CDR2 FQGNSA. Trimming pared 0 bases from V and 1 base from J, leaving 12 bases between.

The V gene is TRBV7-2, the J gene TRBJ1-1, with a possible D match to TRBD1 (6 bases). The sequenced material came from peripheral blood. This clonotype was sampled from a woman over 75 with COVID-19, enrolled during active disease. This CDR3 reads CASSLAARGQNTEAFF. In DNA, the CDR3 is TGTGCCAGCAGCTTAGCGGCCAGGGGTCAGAACACTGAAGCTTTCTTT. Full variable domain (missing parts from reference TRBV7-2 and TRBJ1-1): GAGVSQSPSNKVTEKGKDVELRCDPISGHTALYWYRQSLGQGLEFLIYFQGNSAPDKSGLPSDRFSAERTGGSVSTLTIQRTQQEDSAVYLCASSLAARGQNTEAFFGQGTRLTVV.